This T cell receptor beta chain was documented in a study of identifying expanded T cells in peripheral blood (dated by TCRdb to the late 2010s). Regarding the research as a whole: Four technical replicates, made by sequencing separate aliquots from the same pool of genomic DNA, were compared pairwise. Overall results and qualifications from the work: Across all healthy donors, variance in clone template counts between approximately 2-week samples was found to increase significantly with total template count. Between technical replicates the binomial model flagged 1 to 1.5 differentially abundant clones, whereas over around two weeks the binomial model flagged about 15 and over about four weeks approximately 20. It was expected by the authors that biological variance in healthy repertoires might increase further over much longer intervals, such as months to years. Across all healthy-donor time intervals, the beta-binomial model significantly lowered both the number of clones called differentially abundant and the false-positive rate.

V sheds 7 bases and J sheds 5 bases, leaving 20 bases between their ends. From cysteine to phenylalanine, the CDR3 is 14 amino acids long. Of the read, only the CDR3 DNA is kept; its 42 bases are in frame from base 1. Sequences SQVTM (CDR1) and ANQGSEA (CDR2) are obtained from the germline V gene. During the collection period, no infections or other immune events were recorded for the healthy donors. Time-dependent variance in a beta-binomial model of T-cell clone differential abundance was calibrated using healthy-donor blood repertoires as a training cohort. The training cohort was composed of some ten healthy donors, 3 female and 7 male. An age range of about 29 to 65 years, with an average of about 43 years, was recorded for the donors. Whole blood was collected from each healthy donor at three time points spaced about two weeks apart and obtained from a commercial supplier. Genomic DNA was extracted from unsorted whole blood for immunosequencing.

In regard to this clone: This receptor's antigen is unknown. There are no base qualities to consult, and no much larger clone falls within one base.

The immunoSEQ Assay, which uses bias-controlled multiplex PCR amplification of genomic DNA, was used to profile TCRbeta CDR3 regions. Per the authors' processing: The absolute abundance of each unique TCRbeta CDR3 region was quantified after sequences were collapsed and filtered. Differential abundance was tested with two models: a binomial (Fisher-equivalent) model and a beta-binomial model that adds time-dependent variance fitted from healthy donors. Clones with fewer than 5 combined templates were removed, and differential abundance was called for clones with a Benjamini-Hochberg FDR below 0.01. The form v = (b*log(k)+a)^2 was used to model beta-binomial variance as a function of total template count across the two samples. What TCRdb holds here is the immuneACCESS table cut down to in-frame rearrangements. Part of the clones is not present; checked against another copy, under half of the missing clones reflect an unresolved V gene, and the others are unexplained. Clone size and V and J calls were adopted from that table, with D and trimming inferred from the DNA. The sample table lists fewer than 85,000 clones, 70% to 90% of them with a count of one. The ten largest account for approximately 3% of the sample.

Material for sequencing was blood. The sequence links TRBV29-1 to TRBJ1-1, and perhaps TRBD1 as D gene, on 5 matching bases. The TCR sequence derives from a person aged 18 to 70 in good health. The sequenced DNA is TGCAGCGCCACCGCAATCGCGGAGGGGACTGAAGCTTTCTTT. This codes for CSATAIAEGTEAFF.